This TCR beta chain was profiled in a study of cytomegalovirus exposure and HLA in healthy donors. Produced via immunoSEQ multiplex PCR; TCRdb's table is partial and in-frame only. The sample yields some 65,000 clones, approximately 93% seen once. CDR1 and CDR2 from the germline V gene are SNHLY and FYNNEI. The CDR3 contains 13 residues. V lost 6 bases to trimming and J lost 4 bases, with 9 bases between them. The sequence was collected from a man between 18 and 29 years old in good health and CMV-seropositive. The rearrangement uses TRBV2 and TRBJ2-2; D ambiguous. Material for sequencing was PBMCs. The CDR3 protein is CASRELITGELFF. The CDR3 nucleotides are TGTGCCAGCAGGGAACTTATCACCGGGGAGCTGTTTTTT.